The rows below give T cell receptor beta chains drawn from one sample of a study of glioma-infiltrating T cells. TCRdb re-derived calls from the multiplex PCR reads in MiXCR, one entry per CDR3 protein. The sample contains about 200,000 distinct CDR3 sequences, more than 25% of which appear only once. The sequencing input was glioma tissue, nonneoplastic brain tissue, or PBMCs (not recorded which). These receptors were obtained from a human donor with low-grade glioma or glioblastoma, undergoing nonglioma brain surgery, or in good health (not recorded which). Each CDR3 is given without its conserved first and last residue. The D gene is left open where the match is weak.

j_gene: TRBJ2-7
v_gene: TRBV20-1
d_gene: TRBD1
CDR3aa: SAQIQGKNYEQY

j_gene: TRBJ1-1
v_gene: TRBV10-3
d_gene: -
CDR3aa: AIKASEGLDMNTEAF

j_gene: TRBJ2-3
v_gene: TRBV27
d_gene: TRBD2
CDR3aa: ASSPFWLAGGLSTDTQY

j_gene: TRBJ2-1
v_gene: TRBV3-1
d_gene: -
CDR3aa: ASSRPKGTTYEQF

j_gene: TRBJ1-1
v_gene: TRBV28
d_gene: -
CDR3aa: ASTFGQTTEAF

j_gene: TRBJ1-2
v_gene: TRBV28
d_gene: -
CDR3aa: ASSNNGYT

j_gene: TRBJ2-7
v_gene: TRBV6-2/TRBV6-3
d_gene: TRBD1
CDR3aa: ASSYPNRGEYEQY

j_gene: TRBJ1-5
v_gene: TRBV10-3
d_gene: TRBD1
CDR3aa: AIRSGTGVNQPQH

j_gene: TRBJ1-4
v_gene: TRBV4-1
d_gene: -
CDR3aa: ASSQDGRANEKLF

j_gene: TRBJ2-2
v_gene: TRBV14
d_gene: -
CDR3aa: ASSQYSLTSVSGELF

j_gene: TRBJ2-3
v_gene: TRBV5-1
d_gene: -
CDR3aa: ASSPLFSVGTNTQY

j_gene: TRBJ2-2
v_gene: TRBV19
d_gene: -
CDR3aa: ASSHGREAGELF

j_gene: TRBJ2-3
v_gene: TRBV6-2/TRBV6-3
d_gene: TRBD2
CDR3aa: ASSYSRAGAREDKKY

j_gene: TRBJ2-1
v_gene: TRBV12-3/TRBV12-4
d_gene: -
CDR3aa: ASSLGPQRAIYNEQF

j_gene: TRBJ1-6
v_gene: TRBV2
d_gene: TRBD1
CDR3aa: ASRASRTGSTRLYNSPLH

j_gene: TRBJ2-1
v_gene: TRBV11-1
d_gene: -
CDR3aa: ASRIARSSYNEQF

j_gene: TRBJ1-1
v_gene: TRBV28
d_gene: -
CDR3aa: ASSVWAGEITEAF

j_gene: TRBJ2-5
v_gene: TRBV25-1
d_gene: -
CDR3aa: ASSQQGPWETQY

j_gene: TRBJ2-7
v_gene: TRBV6-2/TRBV6-3
d_gene: -
CDR3aa: ASSRGLSSYEQY

j_gene: TRBJ2-1
v_gene: TRBV12-3/TRBV12-4
d_gene: -
CDR3aa: ASSFRGSKF

j_gene: TRBJ1-2
v_gene: TRBV5-8
d_gene: -
CDR3aa: ASSPDSSYGYT

j_gene: TRBJ2-1
v_gene: TRBV4-1
d_gene: -
CDR3aa: ASSQAHTEQF

j_gene: TRBJ1-5
v_gene: TRBV28
d_gene: -
CDR3aa: ASISGGRKNQPQH

j_gene: TRBJ2-1
v_gene: TRBV24-1
d_gene: TRBD2
CDR3aa: VTGLAAYNEQF

j_gene: TRBJ2-7
v_gene: TRBV20-1
d_gene: TRBD2
CDR3aa: SAQVLVAGELGSYEQY

j_gene: TRBJ2-1
v_gene: TRBV7-3
d_gene: -
CDR3aa: ASSWGQNNEQF

j_gene: TRBJ2-5
v_gene: TRBV29-1
d_gene: -
CDR3aa: SVEGRLFTGRTGQETQY